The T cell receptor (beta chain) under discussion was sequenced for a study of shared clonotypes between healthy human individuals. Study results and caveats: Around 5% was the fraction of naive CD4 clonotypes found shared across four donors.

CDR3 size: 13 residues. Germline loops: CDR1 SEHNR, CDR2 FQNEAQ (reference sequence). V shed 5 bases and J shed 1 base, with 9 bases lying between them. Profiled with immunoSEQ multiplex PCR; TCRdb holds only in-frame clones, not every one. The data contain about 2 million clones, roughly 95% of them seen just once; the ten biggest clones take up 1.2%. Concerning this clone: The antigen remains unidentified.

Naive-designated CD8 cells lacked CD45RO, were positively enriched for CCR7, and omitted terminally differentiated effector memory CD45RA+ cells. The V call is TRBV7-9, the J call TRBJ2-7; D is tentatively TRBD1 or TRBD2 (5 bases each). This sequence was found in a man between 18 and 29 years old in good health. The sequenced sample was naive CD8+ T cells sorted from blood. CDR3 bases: TGTGCCAGCAGCGGGACCCCTTCCTACGAGCAGTACTTC. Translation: CASSGTPSYEQYF.